Each of the 20 T cell receptor beta chains below was sequenced from the same sample in a study of T cell repertoires in cytomegalovirus infection. TCRdb re-called the reads with MiXCR, one entry per CDR3 protein. The repertoire holds some 130,000 distinct CDR3 sequences, with roughly 9% as singletons. What was sequenced was PBMCs. These receptors originate from a human donor in good health (CMV status not recorded). Some clones in this sample may be carry-over from other donors' samples.

This clonotype was recorded many times. This rearrangement joins TRBV7-8 to TRBJ2-5; D gene unclear. This CDR3 is 16 amino acids long. Deletions cut 1 base from V and 3 bases from J, with 15 bases between. Looked up from germline, CDR1 is SGHVS and CDR2 is FQNEAQ. CDR3 nucleotides: TGTGCCAGCAGCTTAGTTCGACGGCCGATGGAAGAGACCCAGTACTTC. This gives the protein CASSLVRRPMEETQYF.

In its sample, this clonotype was seen many times. The V call is TRBV3-1, the J call TRBJ1-1; the D gene is possibly TRBD1 (5 bases). CDR1 and CDR2 (germline): LGHDT, YNNKEL (reference sequence). This CDR3 contains 15 residues. With 2 bases removed from V and 1 base from J, the gap between germline ends came to 11 bases. CDR3 loop: CASSQLGQTNTEAFF. CDR3 sequence (DNA): TGTGCCAGCAGCCAACTGGGGCAGACGAACACTGAAGCTTTCTTT.

This clonotype was counted ten times or more. This chain joins TRBV2 and TRBJ1-2, with D hard to call. CDR1 and CDR2 (germline): SNHLY, FYNNEI. The CDR3 sequence is 13 residues long. Trimming stripped 3 bases from V and 3 bases from J, with 8 bases between. CDR3 amino acids: CASSDARYYGYTF. DNA of the CDR3: TGTGCCAGCAGTGATGCCCGATACTATGGCTACACCTTC.

The J gene is TRBJ2-6, the V gene TRBV5-1; D ambiguous. Germline lookup yields CDR1 SGHRS and CDR2 YFSETQ. The CDR3 runs 16 residues. Trimming took off 0 bases at V and 0 bases at J, with 7 bases between the two ends. The DNA of the CDR3 is TGCGCCAGCAGCTTGGTTTCTTCCTCTGGGGCCAACGTCCTGACTTTC. Amino acid sequence: CASSLVSSSGANVLTF.

The CDR3 loop reads CSVEGLFGEKLFF. CDR3 coding DNA: TGCAGCGTTGAAGGGCTGTTCGGTGAAAAACTGTTTTTT. The V and J genes are TRBV29-1 and TRBJ1-4; no reliable D call. Deletions cut 1 base from V and 7 bases from J, with 10 bases between. The length of the CDR3 is 13 residues. Germline values: CDR1 SQVTM, CDR2 ANQGSEA.

This clonotype was observed at least ten times. V gene TRBV19 combines with J gene TRBJ2-1; 10 bases are a match to TRBD1. The CDR3 has 18 residues. J lost 0 bases, V lost 6 bases, and 11 bases had no gene match. Germline CDR1 reads LNHDA; CDR2 reads SQIVND (reference sequence). In nucleotides, the CDR3 is TGTGCCAGTAGCCCGGGACAGGGGTTTCCGAGCTCCTACAATGAGCAGTTCTTC. It encodes CASSPGQGFPSSYNEQFF. Supplemented by reference TRBV19 and TRBJ2-1, the full variable domain reads DGGITQSPKYLFRKEGQNVTLSCEQNLNHDAMYWYRQDPGQGLRLIYYSQIVNDFQKGDIAEGYSVSREKKESFPLTVTSAQKNPTAFYLCASSPGQGFPSSYNEQFFGPGTRLTVL.

This chain uses TRBV4-2 with TRBJ1-2, with 7 bases matching TRBD1. V shed 9 bases, J shed 5 bases, and the junction held 9 bases outside the gene matches. CDR1 and CDR2 from the germline V gene are LGHNA and YNFKEQ. The CDR3 totals 13 residues. DNA of the CDR3: TGTGCCAGGGGACAGCACCGAGCATATGGCTACACCTTC. Protein: CARGQHRAYGYTF.

Details on this clonotype: This may arise from a read error, as a much more abundant clone is one base away. V usage is TRBV5-1 and J usage is TRBJ2-7, with unresolved D. Germline assignment: CDR1 SGHRS and CDR2 YFSETQ. CDR3 length: 12 amino acids. The DNA for the CDR3 is TGCGCCGGCAGCTTGGAAGCCTACGAGCAGTACTTC. It specifies CAGSLEAYEQYF.

This clonotype turned up a few times. This sequence joins TRBV20-1 and TRBJ1-1; D remains unclear. CDR3 length: 16 amino acids. The germline V gene has CDR1 DFQATT and CDR2 SNEGSKA (reference sequence). V dropped 0 bases and J dropped 0 bases, with 14 bases sitting between them. The CDR3 spells CSARDGTRIMNTEAFF. The CDR3, as DNA: TGCAGTGCTAGAGATGGCACACGGATCATGAACACTGAAGCTTTCTTT.

There are a few counts of this clonotype. This chain joins TRBV5-4 and TRBJ1-5; tentative D call: TRBD1 (6 bases). The CDR3 runs 14 residues. V lost 0 bases and J lost 6, with 10 bases in between. The germline CDR1 and CDR2 sequences are SGHNT and YYREEE (reference sequence). The CDR3 region is CASSLEGGTQPQHF. CDR3 nucleotide sequence: TGTGCCAGCAGCTTGGAGGGGGGGACTCAGCCCCAGCATTTT. The full variable domain, completed using reference TRBV5-4 and TRBJ1-5, is ETGVTQSPTHLIKTRGQQVTLRCSSQSGHNTVSWYQQALGQGPQFIFQYYREEENGRGNFPPRFSGLQFPNYSSELNVNALELDDSALYLCASSLEGGTQPQHFGDGTRLSIL.

Many counts were recorded for this clonotype. The V call is TRBV28, the J call TRBJ2-6, with D unclear. Germline assignment: CDR1 MDHEN and CDR2 SYDVKM. V lost 3 bases and J 0 bases, leaving 6 bases between the germline ends. The length of the CDR3 is 15 residues. CDR3 residues: CASSFLGSGANVLTF. The DNA for the CDR3 is TGTGCCAGCAGTTTTTTGGGCTCTGGGGCCAACGTCCTGACTTTC. Variable domain in full (rest from reference TRBV28 and TRBJ2-6): DVKVTQSSRYLVKRTGEKVFLECVQDMDHENMFWYRQDPGLGLRLIYFSYDVKMKEKGDIPEGYSVSREKKERFSLILESASTNQTSMYLCASSFLGSGANVLTFGAGSRLTVL.

This clonotype has only a few counts. This chain connects TRBV3-1 to TRBJ1-1, with D unclear. This CDR3 is 15 amino acids long. CDR1 and CDR2 (germline): LGHDT, YNNKEL (reference sequence). Trimming pared 2 bases from V and 1 base from J, leaving 11 bases between. The chain's CDR3 is CASSQPGPRNTEAFF. The CDR3 coding sequence is TGTGCCAGCAGCCAACCCGGACCCCGGAACACTGAAGCTTTCTTT.

This clonotype occurred many times. The rearrangement links TRBV29-1 to TRBJ1-2, with D maybe TRBD1 (6 bases). Trimming pared 4 bases from V and 8 bases from J, leaving 14 bases between. Germline CDR1 reads SQVTM; CDR2 reads ANQGSEA. The CDR3 is 12 amino acids. CDR3 sequence reads: CSVAPTGHGYTF. CDR3 nucleotide sequence: TGCAGCGTTGCCCCTACAGGGCACGGCTACACCTTC.

This clonotype was counted ten times or more. J is TRBJ2-5 and V is TRBV12-3 or TRBV12-4; D may be TRBD1 (6 bases). CDR3 size: 17 residues. V was clipped by 3 bases and J by 2 bases, with 19 bases between them. The CDR3: CASSFRLAGVGQETQYF. The CDR3 DNA follows: TGTGCCAGCAGTTTTAGGCTGGCAGGGGTAGGGCAAGAGACCCAGTACTTC.

This clonotype was counted many times. The chain has TRBV19 and TRBJ1-1; weak D call: TRBD1 (5 bases). The CDR3 loop spans 13 amino acids. V was trimmed by 7 bases and J by 11 bases, leaving 20 bases between them. Germline V lookup: CDR1 LNHDA, CDR2 SQIVND (reference sequence). CDR3 sequence (DNA): TGTGCCAGTACTACGACCCCGGGACTTGTGGCTTTCTTT. It codes for CASTTTPGLVAFF.

This clonotype was seen ten or more times. This chain joins TRBV7-8 and TRBJ1-2; D might be TRBD1 (6 bases). V was cut by 5 bases and J by 2 bases, with 21 bases left in between. The CDR3 is 17 amino acids. CDR1 SGHVS and CDR2 FQNEAQ come from the germline V gene. DNA of the CDR3: TGTGCCAGCAGCCTAGAGTTCGGGGAGGGGGAAAACTATGGCTACACCTTC. The encoded protein is CASSLEFGEGENYGYTF. The complete variable domain, with remaining parts taken from reference TRBV7-8 and TRBJ1-2, reads GAGVSQSPRYKVAKRGQDVALRCDPISGHVSLFWYQQALGQGPEFLTYFQNEAQLDKSGLPSDRFFAERPEGSVSTLKIQRTQQEDSAVYLCASSLEFGEGENYGYTFGSGTRLTVV.

This clonotype was found many times. V usage is TRBV23-1 and J usage is TRBJ1-4; tentatively, D is TRBD1 (6 bases). TRBV23-1 is an ORF, with its function uncertain. This CDR3 has 14 amino acids. Trimming shortened V by 6 bases and J by 4 bases, and 12 bases separated the two germline ends. The CDR3 loop is CASRRDTCNEKLFF. The CDR3 nucleotides read TGCGCCAGCAGACGGGACACCTGTAATGAAAAACTGTTTTTT.

This rearrangement joins TRBV15 to TRBJ1-6; D gene unclear. Germline-derived CDR1 and CDR2 are LNHNV and YYDKDF (reference sequence). Trimming pared 4 bases from V and 9 bases from J, leaving 10 bases between. The CDR3 consists of 13 residues. Here the CDR3 reads CATSIYSSSPLHF. The CDR3 DNA reads TGTGCCACCAGCATATACAGCAGTTCACCCCTCCACTTT.

At least ten counts were recorded for this clonotype. V and J are TRBV2 and TRBJ2-5; D is uncertain. Per germline, CDR1 SNHLY and CDR2 FYNNEI. The CDR3 loop spans 13 amino acids. Between the trimmed V and J ends, which lost 6 bases and 2 bases, there was a span of 10 bases. CDR3 amino acids: CASSADLQETQYF. CDR3 bases: TGTGCCAGCAGCGCGGATTTGCAAGAGACCCAGTACTTC. Complete variable domain (other parts from reference TRBV2 and TRBJ2-5): EPEVTQTPSHQVTQMGQEVILRCVPISNHLYFYWYRQILGQKVEFLVSFYNNEISEKSEIFDDQFSVERPDGSNFTLKIRSTKLEDSAMYFCASSADLQETQYFGPGTRLLVL.

This clonotype was counted ten times or more. The chain links TRBV7-2 to TRBJ2-1; 11 bases are shared with TRBD2. Trimming at V came to 5 bases and at J to 4 bases, leaving 7 bases not matched to a gene. Germline loops: CDR1 SGHTA, CDR2 FQGNSA. This CDR3 spans 16 amino acids. CDR3: CASSIRLAGPYNEQFF. CDR3 sequence (DNA): TGTGCCAGCAGCATAAGACTAGCGGGACCTTACAATGAGCAGTTCTTC.